This T cell receptor (beta chain) was profiled in a study of T-cell memory formation after mild COVID-19. Overall study findings and caveats: Pre-infection memory carried some responding clones, suggesting that cross-reactive memory joined. Chiefly within CM and EM were the contracting CD4+ clones; CD8+ ones were within EMRA.

V dropped 5 bases and J dropped 4 bases, with 20 bases sitting between them. CDR1 is SGHTA, CDR2 FQGNSA, per germline. This CDR3 region has 16 residues. 5'RACE, which relied on constant-segment primers, yielded TCR alpha and TCR beta cDNA libraries carrying sample barcodes and UMIs. One entry per CDR3 protein, called by TCRdb with MiXCR from the 5' RACE reads. The table records a few hundred thousand distinct CDR3 sequences, 28% of them present only once. With respect to this clonotype: Its antigen is currently unknown.

The rearrangement uses TRBV7-2 and TRBJ2-5, with D perhaps TRBD2 (6 bases). Material: PBMCs or a T cell subset sorted from them (not recorded which). The sequence was collected from an adult woman who had mild COVID-19 (a few samples of this study predate the infection). Cell type and time point are not known. CDR3 DNA: TGTGCCAGCAGCACCCGGCTCGGGGGAGGAGGAGAGACCCAGTACTTC. Translated, it gives CASSTRLGGGGETQYF.